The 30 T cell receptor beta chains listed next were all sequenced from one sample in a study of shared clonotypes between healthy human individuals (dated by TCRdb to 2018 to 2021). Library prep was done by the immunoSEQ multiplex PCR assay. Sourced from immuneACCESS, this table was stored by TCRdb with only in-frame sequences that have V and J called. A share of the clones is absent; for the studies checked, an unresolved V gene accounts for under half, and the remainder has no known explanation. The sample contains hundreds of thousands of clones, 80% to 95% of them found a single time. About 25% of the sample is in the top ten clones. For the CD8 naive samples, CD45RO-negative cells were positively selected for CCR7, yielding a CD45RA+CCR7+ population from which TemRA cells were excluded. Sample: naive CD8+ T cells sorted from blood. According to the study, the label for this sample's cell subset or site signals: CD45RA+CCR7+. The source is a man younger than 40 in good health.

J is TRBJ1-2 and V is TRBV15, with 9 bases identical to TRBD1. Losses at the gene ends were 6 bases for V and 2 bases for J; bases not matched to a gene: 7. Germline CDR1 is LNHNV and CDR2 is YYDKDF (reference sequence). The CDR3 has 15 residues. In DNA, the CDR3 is TGTGCCACCAGTGACAGGGGGTTTCGGAACTATGGCTACACCTTC. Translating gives CATSDRGFRNYGYTF.

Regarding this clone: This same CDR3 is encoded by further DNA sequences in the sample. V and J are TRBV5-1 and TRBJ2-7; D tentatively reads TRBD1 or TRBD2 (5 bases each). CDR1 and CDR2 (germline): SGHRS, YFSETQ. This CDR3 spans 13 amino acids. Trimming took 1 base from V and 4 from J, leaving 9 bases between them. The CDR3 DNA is TGCGCCAGCAGCTTGACAGGCGGGTACGAGCAGTACTTC. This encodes CASSLTGGYEQYF. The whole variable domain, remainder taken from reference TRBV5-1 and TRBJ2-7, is KAGVTQTPRYLIKTRGQQVTLSCSPISGHRSVSWYQQTPGQGLQFLFEYFSETQRNKGNFPGRFSGRQFSNSRSEMNVSTLELGDSALYLCASSLTGGYEQYFGPGTRLTVT.

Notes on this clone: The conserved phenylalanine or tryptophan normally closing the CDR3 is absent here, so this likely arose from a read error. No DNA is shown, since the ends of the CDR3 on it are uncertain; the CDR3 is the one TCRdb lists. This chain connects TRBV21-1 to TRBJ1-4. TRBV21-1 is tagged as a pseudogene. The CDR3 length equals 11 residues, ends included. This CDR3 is CASSKGTDSVG.

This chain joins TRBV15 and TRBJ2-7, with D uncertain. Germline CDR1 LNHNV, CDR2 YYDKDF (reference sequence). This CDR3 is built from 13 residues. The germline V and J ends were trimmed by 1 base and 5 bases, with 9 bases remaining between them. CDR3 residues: CATSRVPLDEQYF. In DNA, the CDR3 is TGTGCCACCAGCAGAGTCCCCTTAGACGAGCAGTACTTC.

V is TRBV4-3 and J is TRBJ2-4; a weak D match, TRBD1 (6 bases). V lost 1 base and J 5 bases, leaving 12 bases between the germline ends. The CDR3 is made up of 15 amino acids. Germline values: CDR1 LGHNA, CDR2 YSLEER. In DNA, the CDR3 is TGCGCCAGCAGCCAAGGTTCAGGGGTAGAAAACATTCAGTACTTC. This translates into CASSQGSGVENIQYF.

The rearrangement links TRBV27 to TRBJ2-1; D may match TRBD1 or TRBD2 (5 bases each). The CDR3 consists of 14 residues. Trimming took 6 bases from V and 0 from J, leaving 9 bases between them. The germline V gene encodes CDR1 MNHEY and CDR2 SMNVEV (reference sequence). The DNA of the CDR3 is TGTGCCAGCAGAGAGGGGCTCTCCTACAATGAGCAGTTCTTC. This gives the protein CASREGLSYNEQFF.

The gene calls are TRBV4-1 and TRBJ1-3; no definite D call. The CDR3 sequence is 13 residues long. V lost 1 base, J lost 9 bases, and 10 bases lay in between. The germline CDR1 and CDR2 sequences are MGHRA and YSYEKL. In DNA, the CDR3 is TGCGCCAGCAGCCAAGGTGGAAGTAGCACCATATATTTT. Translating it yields CASSQGGSSTIYF.

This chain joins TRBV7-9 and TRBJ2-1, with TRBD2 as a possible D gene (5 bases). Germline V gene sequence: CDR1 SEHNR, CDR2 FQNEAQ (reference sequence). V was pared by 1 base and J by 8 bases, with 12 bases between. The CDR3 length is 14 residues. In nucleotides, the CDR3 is TGTGCCAGCAGCTTAGAGTCGGGAATCGATGAGCAGTTCTTC. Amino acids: CASSLESGIDEQFF.

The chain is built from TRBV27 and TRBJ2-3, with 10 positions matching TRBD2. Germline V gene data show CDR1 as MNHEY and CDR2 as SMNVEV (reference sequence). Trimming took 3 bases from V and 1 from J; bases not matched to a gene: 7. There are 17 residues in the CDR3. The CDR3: CASSLTSGPPGTDTQYF. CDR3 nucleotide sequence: TGTGCCAGCAGTTTGACTAGCGGGCCCCCCGGCACAGATACGCAGTATTTT.

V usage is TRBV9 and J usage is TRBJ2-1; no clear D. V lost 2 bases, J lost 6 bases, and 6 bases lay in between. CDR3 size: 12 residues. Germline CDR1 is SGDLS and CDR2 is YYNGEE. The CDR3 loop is CASSVVPNEQFF. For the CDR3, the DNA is TGTGCCAGCAGCGTGGTCCCCAATGAGCAGTTCTTC.

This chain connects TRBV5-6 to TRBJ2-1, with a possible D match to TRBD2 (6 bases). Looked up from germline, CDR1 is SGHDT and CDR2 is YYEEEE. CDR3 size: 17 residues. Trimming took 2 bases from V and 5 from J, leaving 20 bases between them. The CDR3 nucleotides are TGTGCCAGCAGCTTTTTCCCCCCCGGGACTTCCCACAATGAGCAGTTCTTC. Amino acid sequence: CASSFFPPGTSHNEQFF.

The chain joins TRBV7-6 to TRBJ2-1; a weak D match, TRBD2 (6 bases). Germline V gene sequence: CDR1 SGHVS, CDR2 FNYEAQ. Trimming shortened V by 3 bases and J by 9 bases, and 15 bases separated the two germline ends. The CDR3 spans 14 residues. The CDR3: CASSFRTGVGEQFF. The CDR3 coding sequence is TGTGCCAGCAGCTTTCGGACGGGAGTAGGTGAGCAGTTCTTC.

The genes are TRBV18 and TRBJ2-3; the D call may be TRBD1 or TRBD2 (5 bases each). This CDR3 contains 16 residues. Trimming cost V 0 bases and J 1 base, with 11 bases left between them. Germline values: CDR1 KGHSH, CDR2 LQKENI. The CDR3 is CASSPPRGEGTDTQYF. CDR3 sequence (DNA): TGTGCCAGCTCACCACCGCGAGGGGAAGGCACAGATACGCAGTATTTT.

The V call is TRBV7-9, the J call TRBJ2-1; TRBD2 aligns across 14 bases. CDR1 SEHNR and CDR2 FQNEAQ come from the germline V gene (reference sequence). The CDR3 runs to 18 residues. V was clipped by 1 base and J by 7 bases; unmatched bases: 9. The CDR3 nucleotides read TGTGCCAGCAGCTTAGGGTGGTTTGGGACTAGCGGGAGTAATGAGCAGTTCTTC. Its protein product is CASSLGWFGTSGSNEQFF.

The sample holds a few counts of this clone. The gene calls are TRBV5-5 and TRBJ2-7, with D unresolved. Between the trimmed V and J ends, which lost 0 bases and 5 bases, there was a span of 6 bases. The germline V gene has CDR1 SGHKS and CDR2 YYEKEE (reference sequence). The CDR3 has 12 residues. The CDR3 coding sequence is TGTGCCAGCAGCTTGGCCTGGGACGAGCAGTACTTC. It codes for CASSLAWDEQYF.

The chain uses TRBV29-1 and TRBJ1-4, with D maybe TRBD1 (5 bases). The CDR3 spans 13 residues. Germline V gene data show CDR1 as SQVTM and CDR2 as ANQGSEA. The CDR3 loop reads CSVTAGLNEKLFF. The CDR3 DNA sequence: TGCAGTGTTACGGCGGGACTTAATGAAAAACTGTTTTTT.

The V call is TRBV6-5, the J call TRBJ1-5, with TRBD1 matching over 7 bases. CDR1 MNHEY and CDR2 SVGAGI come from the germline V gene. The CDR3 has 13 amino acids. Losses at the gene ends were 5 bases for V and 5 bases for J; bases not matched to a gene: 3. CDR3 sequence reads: CASSVTGDQPQHF. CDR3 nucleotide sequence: TGTGCCAGCAGTGTCACAGGGGATCAGCCCCAGCATTTT.

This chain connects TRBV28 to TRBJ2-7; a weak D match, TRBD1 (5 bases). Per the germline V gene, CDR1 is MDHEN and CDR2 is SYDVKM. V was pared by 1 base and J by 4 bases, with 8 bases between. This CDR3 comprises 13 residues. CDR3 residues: CASSLFQGYEQYF. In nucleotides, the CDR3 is TGTGCCAGCAGTTTATTCCAGGGATACGAGCAGTACTTC. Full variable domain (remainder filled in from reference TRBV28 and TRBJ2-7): DVKVTQSSRYLVKRTGEKVFLECVQDMDHENMFWYRQDPGLGLRLIYFSYDVKMKEKGDIPEGYSVSREKKERFSLILESASTNQTSMYLCASSLFQGYEQYFGPGTRLTVT.

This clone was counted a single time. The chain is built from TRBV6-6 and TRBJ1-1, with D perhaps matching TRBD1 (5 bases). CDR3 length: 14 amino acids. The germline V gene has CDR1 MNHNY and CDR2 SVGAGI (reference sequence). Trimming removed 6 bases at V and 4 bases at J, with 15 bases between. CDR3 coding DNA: TGTGCCAGCAGCCCCCCCGGGGACCTCACTGAAGCTTTCTTT. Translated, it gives CASSPPGDLTEAFF.

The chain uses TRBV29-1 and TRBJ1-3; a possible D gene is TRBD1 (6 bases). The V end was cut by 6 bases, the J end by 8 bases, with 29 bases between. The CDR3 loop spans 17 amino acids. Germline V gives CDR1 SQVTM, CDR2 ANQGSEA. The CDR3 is CSVQAPLRGGLLDTIYF. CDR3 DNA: TGCAGCGTCCAAGCCCCCTTGCGGGGGGGCTTACTTGACACCATATATTTT.

The CDR3 loop reads CASSAGGLNYGYTF. CDR3 bases: TGTGCCAGCAGTGCAGGGGGGCTAAACTATGGCTACACCTTC. This sequence joins TRBV13 and TRBJ1-2; 7 bases agree with TRBD1. This CDR3 is built from 14 residues. The trim removed 6 bases at V and 2 bases at J, leaving 6 bases unmatched. Germline assignment: CDR1 PRHDT and CDR2 FYEKMQ (reference sequence). Combining the CDR3 with reference TRBV13 and TRBJ1-2 gives the whole variable domain AAGVIQSPRHLIKEKRETATLKCYPIPRHDTVYWYQQGPGQDPQFLISFYEKMQSDKGSIPDRFSAQQFSDYHSELNMSSLELGDSALYFCASSAGGLNYGYTFGSGTRLTVV.

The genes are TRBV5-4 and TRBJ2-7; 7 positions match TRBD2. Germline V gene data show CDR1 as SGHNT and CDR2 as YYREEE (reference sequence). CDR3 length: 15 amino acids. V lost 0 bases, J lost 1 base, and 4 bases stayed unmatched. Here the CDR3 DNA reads TGTGCCAGCAGCTTGGTTCCAGCGGGGTCCTACGAGCAGTACTTC. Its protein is CASSLVPAGSYEQYF.

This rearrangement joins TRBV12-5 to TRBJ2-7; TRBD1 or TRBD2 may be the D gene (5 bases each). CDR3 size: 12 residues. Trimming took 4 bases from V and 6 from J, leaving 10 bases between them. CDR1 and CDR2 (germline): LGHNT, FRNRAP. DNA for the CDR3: TGTGCTAGTGGTTGGGGGTGGGCCGAGCAGTACTTC. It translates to CASGWGWAEQYF.

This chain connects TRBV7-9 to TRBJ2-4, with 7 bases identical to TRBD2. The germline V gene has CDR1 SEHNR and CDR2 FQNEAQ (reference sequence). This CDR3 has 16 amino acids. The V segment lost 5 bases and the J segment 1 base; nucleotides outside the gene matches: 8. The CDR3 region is CASSPRGTRAKNIQYF. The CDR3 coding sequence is TGTGCCAGCAGCCCGCGGGGGACGAGGGCCAAAAACATTCAGTACTTC.

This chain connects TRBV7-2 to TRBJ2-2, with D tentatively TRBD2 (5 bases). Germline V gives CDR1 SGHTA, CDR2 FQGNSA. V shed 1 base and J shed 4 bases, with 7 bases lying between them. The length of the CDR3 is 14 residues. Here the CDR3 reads CASSLEGATGELFF. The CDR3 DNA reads TGTGCCAGCAGCTTAGAGGGAGCCACCGGGGAGCTGTTTTTT. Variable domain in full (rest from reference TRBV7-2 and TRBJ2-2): GAGVSQSPSNKVTEKGKDVELRCDPISGHTALYWYRQSLGQGLEFLIYFQGNSAPDKSGLPSDRFSAERTGGSVSTLTIQRTQQEDSAVYLCASSLEGATGELFFGEGSRLTVL.

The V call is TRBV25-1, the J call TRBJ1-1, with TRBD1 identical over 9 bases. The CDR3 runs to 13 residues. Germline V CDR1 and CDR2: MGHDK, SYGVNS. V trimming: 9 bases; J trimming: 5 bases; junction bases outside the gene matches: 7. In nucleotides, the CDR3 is TGTGCCAGTCGAAGGGACAGGGTTACTGAAGCTTTCTTT. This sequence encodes CASRRDRVTEAFF.

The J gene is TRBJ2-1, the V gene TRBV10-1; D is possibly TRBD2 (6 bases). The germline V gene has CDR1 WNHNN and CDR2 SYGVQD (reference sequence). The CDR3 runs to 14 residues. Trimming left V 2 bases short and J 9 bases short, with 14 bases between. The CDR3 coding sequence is TGCGCCAGCAGTGAGCTTCTGGGAGGTGGTGAGCAGTTCTTC. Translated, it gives CASSELLGGGEQFF.

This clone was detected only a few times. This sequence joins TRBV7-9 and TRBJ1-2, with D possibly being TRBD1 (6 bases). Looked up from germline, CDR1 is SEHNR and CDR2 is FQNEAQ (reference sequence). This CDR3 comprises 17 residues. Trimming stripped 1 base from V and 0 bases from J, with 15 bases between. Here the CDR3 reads CASSLVETGPSNYGYTF. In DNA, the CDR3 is TGTGCCAGCAGCTTAGTTGAGACAGGACCTTCTAACTATGGCTACACCTTC.

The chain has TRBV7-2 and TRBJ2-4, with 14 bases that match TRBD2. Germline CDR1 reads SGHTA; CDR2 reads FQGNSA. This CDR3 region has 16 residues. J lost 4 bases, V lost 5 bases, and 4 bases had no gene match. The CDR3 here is CASSTGLAGAKNIQYF. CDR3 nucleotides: TGTGCCAGCAGCACGGGACTAGCGGGAGCGAAAAACATTCAGTACTTC. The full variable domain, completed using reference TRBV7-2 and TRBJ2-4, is GAGVSQSPSNKVTEKGKDVELRCDPISGHTALYWYRQSLGQGLEFLIYFQGNSAPDKSGLPSDRFSAERTGGSVSTLTIQRTQQEDSAVYLCASSTGLAGAKNIQYFGAGTRLSVL.

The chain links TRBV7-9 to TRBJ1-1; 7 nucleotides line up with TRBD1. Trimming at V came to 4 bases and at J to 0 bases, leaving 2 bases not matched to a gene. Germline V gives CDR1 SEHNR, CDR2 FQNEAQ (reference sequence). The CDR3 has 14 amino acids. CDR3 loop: CASSSTGMNTEAFF. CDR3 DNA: TGTGCCAGCAGCTCGACAGGGATGAACACTGAAGCTTTCTTT.